The sequence of this T cell receptor (beta chain) was determined in a study of shared clonotypes between healthy human individuals. Worth noting for this clone: The antigen remains undetermined.

In the CD4+ fraction, cells were divided into CD45RA+ naive and CD45RA-negative memory subsets. General study results and limits: Donors were few, which limited the genetic and exposure-history diversity represented.

Produced via immunoSEQ multiplex PCR; TCRdb's table is partial and in-frame only. The sample lists over 1.4 million clones; roughly 95% were seen once. Germline V CDR1 and CDR2: SGHAT, FQNNGV. The CDR3 runs to 16 residues. The V gene end was trimmed by 1 base and the J gene end by 7 bases; junction bases not matched to a gene: 8. The V call is TRBV11-2, the J call TRBJ2-1, with 9 bases fitting TRBD2. This receptor was taken from a man aged 25 to 45 in good health. Specimen: naive CD4+ T cells sorted from blood. As for subset: CD45RA+ positively selected. Written as DNA, the CDR3 is TGTGCCAGCAGCTTAGTACTTGCGGGAGGGGAAAATGAGCAGTTCTTC. Its translation is CASSLVLAGGENEQFF.